The rows below give T cell receptor beta chains drawn from one sample of a study of regulatory T cells in long-lasting Graves disease. TCRdb used MiXCR to reprocess the multiplex PCR reads, holding one entry per CDR3 protein. This table has some 490,000 distinct CDR3 sequences, around 11% appearing once. The data were also submitted as part of a second study, on T cells in Graves' hyperthyroidism and ophthalmopathy.

The sequencing here drew on peripheral blood mononuclear cells (PBMCs), taken at new diagnosis, from a patient treated with antithyroid drugs. These receptors were obtained from a woman aged 25 to 39 with Graves disease. The CDR3 runs from the conserved cysteine through the conserved F or W. Each record gives: clone size, D gene, V gene, J gene, CDR3 protein, CDR3 DNA. A D gene is named only where the DNA matches it firmly. Some rows mark clone size as missing; the rest say once, few, many or name a class of expanded clone.

many	TRBD1	TRBV2	TRBJ2-5	CASSAASADRVIQETQYF	TGTGCCAGCAGTGCCGCCTCCGCGGACAGGGTAATACAAGAGACCCAGTACTTC
few	-	TRBV7-2	TRBJ1-1	CASSLGKGKNTEAFF	TGTGCCAGCAGCTTAGGGAAAGGAAAGAACACTGAAGCTTTCTTT
-	-	TRBV18	TRBJ1-2	CASSPLAPPNYGYTF	TGTGCCAGCTCACCACTTGCACCCCCTAACTATGGCTACACCTTC
many	-	TRBV27	TRBJ2-2	CASSLNPDISTGELFF	TGTGCCAGCAGTTTAAACCCAGATATAAGCACCGGGGAGCTGTTTTTT
many	-	TRBV9	TRBJ2-3	CASSFQTGTDTQYF	TGTGCCAGCAGCTTTCAAACCGGGACAGATACGCAGTATTTT
many	TRBD2	TRBV2	TRBJ2-7	CASSATSGRAREQYF	TGTGCCAGCAGTGCGACTAGCGGGAGGGCACGAGAGCAGTACTTC
many	-	TRBV7-9	TRBJ2-3	CASSLALVTDTQYF	TGTGCCAGCAGCTTAGCATTAGTAACAGATACGCAGTATTTT
-	-	TRBV12-3/TRBV12-4	TRBJ2-6	CASRPPLGTGANVLTF	TGTGCCAGCAGACCACCTCTGGGGACTGGGGCCAACGTCCTGACTTTC
few	TRBD1	TRBV20-1	TRBJ1-1	CSAREGGARTEAFF	TGCAGTGCTAGAGAAGGGGGCGCACGGACTGAAGCTTTCTTT
-	-	TRBV19	TRBJ2-1	CASSSAGSAYNEQFF	TGTGCCAGTTCCTCGGCGGGGAGTGCTTACAATGAGCAGTTCTTC
-	-	TRBV29-1	TRBJ2-5	CSVDRNQETQYF	TGCAGCGTTGACAGGAACCAAGAGACCCAGTACTTC
many	TRBD2	TRBV5-1	TRBJ2-1	CASSFEGLAGEEQFF	TGCGCCAGCAGCTTTGAGGGACTAGCGGGAGAGGAGCAGTTCTTC
many	-	TRBV11-2	TRBJ2-7	CASSLISGPYEQYF	TGTGCCAGCAGCTTAATCAGCGGTCCCTACGAGCAGTACTTC
many	TRBD2	TRBV5-1	TRBJ2-1	CASSLFLAGDEQFF	TGCGCCAGCAGCTTGTTTCTAGCGGGAGATGAGCAGTTCTTC
many	-	TRBV30	TRBJ2-1	CAWSALRQGGLGNEQFF	TGTGCCTGGAGTGCCCTTCGACAGGGAGGATTGGGCAATGAGCAGTTCTTC
few	TRBD2	TRBV11-3	TRBJ2-1	CASSSGGLAGGKSYNEQFF	TGTGCCAGCAGCTCAGGTGGGCTAGCGGGAGGGAAATCCTACAATGAGCAGTTCTTC
few	TRBD1	TRBV7-8	TRBJ2-7	CASSQDRGSREQYF	TGTGCCAGCAGCCAGGACAGGGGATCCCGCGAGCAGTACTTC
-	TRBD2	TRBV14	TRBJ2-7	CASSQRGKSFYEQYF	TGTGCCAGCAGTCAGCGGGGGAAGAGCTTCTACGAGCAGTACTTC
many	TRBD1	TRBV30	TRBJ1-1	CAWSLGQGLFTEAFF	TGTGCCTGGAGTTTAGGACAGGGGTTGTTCACTGAAGCTTTCTTT
-	-	TRBV6-2/TRBV6-3	TRBJ1-1	CASSHRLSGNTEAFF	TGTGCCAGCAGTCACAGACTGAGCGGGAACACTGAAGCTTTCTTT
many	-	TRBV18	TRBJ2-7	CASSPDQTYEQYF	TGTGCCAGCTCACCGGACCAAACCTACGAGCAGTACTTC
many	TRBD2	TRBV30	TRBJ2-1	CAWSALAGIQFF	TGTGCCTGGAGTGCCCTAGCGGGAATTCAGTTCTTC
many	TRBD2	TRBV20-1	TRBJ2-1	CSARDPGLAGDNEQFF	TGCAGTGCTAGAGATCCAGGACTAGCGGGAGACAATGAGCAGTTCTTC
-	-	TRBV2	TRBJ2-1	CASSTQGEGSPSYNEQFF	TGTGCCAGCAGCACCCAAGGGGAAGGGAGTCCCTCCTACAATGAGCAGTTCTTC
-	-	TRBV7-6	TRBJ1-2	CASSPRTAAHYGYTF	TGTGCCAGCAGCCCCCGGACTGCGGCCCACTATGGCTACACCTTC
-	TRBD2	TRBV20-1	TRBJ2-3	CSAALAGTTDTQYF	TGCAGTGCAGCACTAGCGGGTACCACAGATACGCAGTATTTT
-	-	TRBV19	TRBJ2-7	CASSTKGSGTGEQYF	TGTGCCAGTAGTACGAAGGGGAGCGGGACAGGCGAGCAGTACTTC
many	TRBD1	TRBV12-5	TRBJ2-3	CASGLGTGSTDTQYF	TGTGCTAGTGGTTTGGGGACAGGGAGCACAGATACGCAGTATTTT
-	-	TRBV7-2	TRBJ1-2	CASSLGSGPNYGYTF	TGTGCCAGCAGCTTAGGGTCTGGACCTAACTATGGCTACACCTTC
many	-	TRBV11-3	TRBJ2-1	CASSSGLALNEQFF	TGTGCCAGCAGCTCGGGCCTAGCCCTCAATGAGCAGTTCTTC
-	TRBD1	TRBV30	TRBJ1-5	CAWSVGTGFHQPQHF	TGTGCCTGGAGTGTGGGGACAGGGTTCCATCAGCCCCAGCATTTT
once	-	TRBV9	TRBJ2-2	CASSVEGGSVGELFF	TGTGCCAGCAGCGTCGAAGGGGGGTCGGTTGGGGAGCTGTTTTTT
many	-	TRBV27	TRBJ2-1	CASSLFGGWSYNEQFF	TGTGCCAGCAGTTTATTCGGGGGCTGGTCCTACAATGAGCAGTTCTTC
many	TRBD2	TRBV6-5	TRBJ2-1	CASSYSAALAGNEQFF	TGTGCCAGCAGTTACTCAGCGGCACTAGCGGGAAACGAGCAGTTCTTC
many	-	TRBV7-9	TRBJ2-3	CASSLVQGYLLPQYF	TGTGCCAGCAGCTTGGTACAGGGTTATTTACTTCCGCAGTATTTT
many	-	TRBV27	TRBJ1-5	CASSSRDANQPQHF	TGTGCCAGCAGTTCCCGGGACGCCAATCAGCCCCAGCATTTT
many	-	TRBV2	TRBJ1-2	CASRSAGPSGYTF	TGTGCCAGCAGATCGGCAGGACCCTCGGGCTACACCTTC
many	-	TRBV27	TRBJ1-1	CASSPSWGGGNTEAFF	TGTGCCAGCAGCCCCAGCTGGGGTGGGGGGAACACTGAAGCTTTCTTT
many	-	TRBV5-1	TRBJ1-1	CASSLVPANTEAFF	TGCGCCAGCAGCTTAGTGCCAGCGAACACTGAAGCTTTCTTT
many	TRBD1	TRBV28	TRBJ2-7	CASRTTGTGGGEQYF	TGTGCCAGCAGAACCACCGGGACAGGGGGCGGCGAGCAGTACTTC
-	TRBD1	TRBV4-2	TRBJ2-4	CASSQWDRGSKNIQYF	TGTGCCAGCAGCCAATGGGACAGGGGTTCCAAAAACATTCAGTACTTC